The rows below give T cell receptor beta chains drawn from one sample of a study of PD-1 blockade in classical Hodgkin lymphoma. Only in-frame clones appear in the TCRdb table, and some are missing; sequencing was by immunoSEQ multiplex PCR. Of some 48,000 clones in the sample, nearly 80% were seen once. The source was peripheral blood mononuclear cells (PBMCs), collected before the fourth cycle of nivolumab. These receptors originate from a human donor with classical Hodgkin lymphoma. The CDR3 runs from the conserved cysteine through the conserved F or W. D genes are given only for firm matches. Not every row has a clone size; where given, it reads once, few, many or a size class.

clone_size: .
d_call: TRBD1
v_call: TRBV30
j_call: TRBJ1-2
cdr3_nt: TGTGCCTGGAGTGTACGGCAGGGGGCTTGGGGCTACACCTTC
cdr3_aa: CAWSVRQGAWGYTF

clone_size: .
d_call: .
v_call: TRBV6-6
j_call: TRBJ1-2
cdr3_nt: TGTGCCAGCACTACGGGCCCCCGGAACTATGGCTACACCTTC
cdr3_aa: CASTTGPRNYGYTF

clone_size: .
d_call: .
v_call: TRBV5-4
j_call: TRBJ2-7
cdr3_nt: TGTGCCAGCAGCTTGGCCCCCTCCTACGAGCAGTACTTC
cdr3_aa: CASSLAPSYEQYF

clone_size: .
d_call: .
v_call: TRBV6-5
j_call: TRBJ1-2
cdr3_nt: TGTGCCAGCAGTTACGCCAGGCTACACTATGGCTACACCTTC
cdr3_aa: CASSYARLHYGYTF

clone_size: few
d_call: .
v_call: TRBV5-1
j_call: TRBJ1-4
cdr3_nt: TGCGCCAGCAGCTTCACAGGGTGGAATGAAAAACTGTTTTTT
cdr3_aa: CASSFTGWNEKLFF

clone_size: .
d_call: TRBD2
v_call: TRBV28
j_call: TRBJ2-7
cdr3_nt: TGTGCCAGCAGTACAATAGCGGGGGGGACCTACGAGCAGTACTTC
cdr3_aa: CASSTIAGGTYEQYF

clone_size: .
d_call: TRBD1
v_call: TRBV4-1
j_call: TRBJ1-1
cdr3_nt: TGCGCCAGCAGCCAAGATAGCAGGGGGGGACTGAGGACTGAAGCTTTCTTT
cdr3_aa: CASSQDSRGGLRTEAFF

clone_size: once
d_call: .
v_call: TRBV5-5
j_call: TRBJ1-6
cdr3_nt: TGTGCCAGCAGCTTGGATAATTGGACATCCGCGACCCTCCACTTT
cdr3_aa: CASSLDNWTSATLHF

clone_size: .
d_call: .
v_call: TRBV10-3
j_call: TRBJ1-2
cdr3_nt: TGTGCCATCACCCCGAGAAGTGGGCTCTATGGCTACACCTTC
cdr3_aa: CAITPRSGLYGYTF

clone_size: .
d_call: .
v_call: TRBV5-1
j_call: TRBJ1-5
cdr3_nt: TGCGCCAGCAGCACGGGATCTAATCAGCCCCAGCATTTT
cdr3_aa: CASSTGSNQPQHF

clone_size: .
d_call: TRBD1
v_call: TRBV7-9
j_call: TRBJ1-2
cdr3_nt: TGTGCCAGCAGCTTAGGAGGAGGACAGGATTCTAACTATGGCTACACCTTC
cdr3_aa: CASSLGGGQDSNYGYTF

clone_size: .
d_call: TRBD1
v_call: TRBV6-1
j_call: TRBJ1-3
cdr3_nt: TGTGCCAGCAGTGGGACAGGTGGAAACACCATATATTTT
cdr3_aa: CASSGTGGNTIYF

clone_size: once
d_call: .
v_call: TRBV11-1
j_call: TRBJ1-1
cdr3_nt: TGTGCCAGCAGCTTGTACCGGGATTTGAACAAGGGAGCTTTCTTT
cdr3_aa: CASSLYRDLNKGAFF

clone_size: .
d_call: .
v_call: TRBV15
j_call: TRBJ2-3
cdr3_nt: TGTGCCACCAGCAGCAGGGGCACAGATACGCAGTATTTT
cdr3_aa: CATSSRGTDTQYF

clone_size: .
d_call: .
v_call: TRBV6-6
j_call: TRBJ2-5
cdr3_nt: TGTGCCAGCAAGGGACTTGAGGAGACCCAGTACTTC
cdr3_aa: CASKGLEETQYF

clone_size: few
d_call: .
v_call: TRBV7-9
j_call: TRBJ1-3
cdr3_nt: TGTGCCAGCAGCTTTGGTACCCCCTCTGGAAACACCATATATTTT
cdr3_aa: CASSFGTPSGNTIYF

clone_size: .
d_call: TRBD2
v_call: TRBV7-2
j_call: TRBJ2-5
cdr3_nt: TGTGCCAGCAGCTTAGGAGCCCCTAGCGGGCAAGAGACCCAGTACTTC
cdr3_aa: CASSLGAPSGQETQYF

clone_size: .
d_call: .
v_call: TRBV10-2
j_call: TRBJ2-1
cdr3_nt: TGCGCCAGCCGGCGGGGATCTCCTAATGAGCAGTTCTTC
cdr3_aa: CASRRGSPNEQFF

clone_size: .
d_call: .
v_call: TRBV2
j_call: TRBJ2-7
cdr3_nt: TGTGCCAGCACCGAAGGCCAGTTTTCCTACGAGCAGTACTTC
cdr3_aa: CASTEGQFSYEQYF

clone_size: .
d_call: .
v_call: TRBV15
j_call: TRBJ2-1
cdr3_nt: TGTGCCACCAGCAGGCTCAACAGGGTGGATTCTCTCTACAATGAGCAGTTCTTC
cdr3_aa: CATSRLNRVDSLYNEQFF

clone_size: .
d_call: TRBD1
v_call: TRBV9
j_call: TRBJ2-3
cdr3_nt: TGTGCCAGCAGCCCCGGGACAGGATTCACAGATACGCAGTATTTT
cdr3_aa: CASSPGTGFTDTQYF

clone_size: .
d_call: .
v_call: TRBV21-1
j_call: TRBJ2-3
cdr3_nt: TGTGCCAGCAGCAACCAGCGGGAGTTAGCAGATACGCAGTATTTT
cdr3_aa: CASSNQRELADTQYF

clone_size: .
d_call: .
v_call: TRBV9
j_call: TRBJ2-1
cdr3_nt: TGTGCCAGCAGCCCACAGGCGTTCGGCGATGAGCAGTTCTTC
cdr3_aa: CASSPQAFGDEQFF

clone_size: few
d_call: TRBD2
v_call: TRBV30
j_call: TRBJ2-3
cdr3_nt: TGTGCCTGGAGTGTAGGGTGGAGCGGGGGGGACACAGATACGCAGTATTTT
cdr3_aa: CAWSVGWSGGDTDTQYF

clone_size: once
d_call: TRBD1
v_call: TRBV27
j_call: TRBJ1-1
cdr3_nt: TGTGCCAGCAAAGGGGGCAGGCTGTTGGCTGAAGCTTTCTTT
cdr3_aa: CASKGGRLLAEAFF

clone_size: .
d_call: .
v_call: TRBV13
j_call: TRBJ2-5
cdr3_nt: TGTGCCAGCAGCACAACTAGAAAGCAAGAGACCCAGTACTTC
cdr3_aa: CASSTTRKQETQYF

clone_size: few
d_call: TRBD2
v_call: TRBV5-1
j_call: TRBJ2-3
cdr3_nt: TGCGCCAGCAGCTCCTCGAGGACTAGCGGATCGCGGAGCACAGATACGCAGTATTTT
cdr3_aa: CASSSSRTSGSRSTDTQYF

clone_size: .
d_call: TRBD1
v_call: TRBV6-1
j_call: TRBJ1-5
cdr3_nt: TGTGCCAGCAGTGCCAGAGGGGACAGGGGCAATCAGCCCCAGCATTTT
cdr3_aa: CASSARGDRGNQPQHF

clone_size: few
d_call: .
v_call: TRBV4-1
j_call: TRBJ2-7
cdr3_nt: TGCGCCAGCAGCCAAGAACCTAGCTCCTACGAGCAGTACTTC
cdr3_aa: CASSQEPSSYEQYF

clone_size: few
d_call: .
v_call: TRBV5-5
j_call: TRBJ2-1
cdr3_nt: TGTGCCAGCAGCTTGGAAGGGGACAAGACCTACAATGAGCAGTTCTTC
cdr3_aa: CASSLEGDKTYNEQFF

clone_size: .
d_call: .
v_call: TRBV2
j_call: TRBJ2-7
cdr3_nt: TGTGCCAGCAGTGATCGAGGATACGAGCAGTACTTC
cdr3_aa: CASSDRGYEQYF

clone_size: .
d_call: .
v_call: TRBV6-6
j_call: TRBJ1-4
cdr3_nt: TGTGCCAGCAGAGACAAGGAATTTGAAAAACTGTTTTTT
cdr3_aa: CASRDKEFEKLFF

clone_size: once
d_call: TRBD1
v_call: TRBV7-3
j_call: TRBJ2-5
cdr3_nt: TGTGCCAGCTCCTCCGGGACAGTAGTCCAAGAGACCCAGTACTTC
cdr3_aa: CASSSGTVVQETQYF

clone_size: few
d_call: .
v_call: TRBV5-1
j_call: TRBJ1-1
cdr3_nt: TGCGCCAGCAGCTCCCAAGGGGCCGAAGCTTTCTTT
cdr3_aa: CASSSQGAEAFF

clone_size: .
d_call: .
v_call: TRBV6-6
j_call: TRBJ1-1
cdr3_nt: TGTGCCAGCAGTGCACGGGCGGGCACTGTGATGGCTTTCTTT
cdr3_aa: CASSARAGTVMAFF

clone_size: .
d_call: .
v_call: TRBV14
j_call: TRBJ1-2
cdr3_nt: TGTGCCAGCAGCCAAGGTCGAAGCTCTCTGGACGGCTATGGCTACACCTTC
cdr3_aa: CASSQGRSSLDGYGYTF

clone_size: .
d_call: .
v_call: TRBV15
j_call: TRBJ2-4
cdr3_nt: TGTGCCACCAGCAGAGCAGGGGCCAACGAAGGATACATTCAGTACTTC
cdr3_aa: CATSRAGANEGYIQYF

clone_size: .
d_call: TRBD1
v_call: TRBV5-4
j_call: TRBJ2-1
cdr3_nt: TGTGCCACCACCGCCGGGACAGGGTTTCCAAGTAATGAGCAGTTCTTC
cdr3_aa: CATTAGTGFPSNEQFF

clone_size: .
d_call: .
v_call: TRBV5-1
j_call: TRBJ1-1
cdr3_nt: TGCGCCAGCAGCTTCGTGGGGAACACTGAAGCTTTCTTT
cdr3_aa: CASSFVGNTEAFF

clone_size: .
d_call: .
v_call: TRBV7-2
j_call: TRBJ2-1
cdr3_nt: TGTGCCAGCAGCTTAGACGGGGGAGATTACAATGAGCAGTTCTTC
cdr3_aa: CASSLDGGDYNEQFF

clone_size: .
d_call: .
v_call: TRBV7-9
j_call: TRBJ1-1
cdr3_nt: TGTGCCAGCGGCCCTCAAAGTTACACTGAAGCTTTCTTT
cdr3_aa: CASGPQSYTEAFF

clone_size: .
d_call: .
v_call: TRBV7-8
j_call: TRBJ2-7
cdr3_nt: TGTGCCAGCAGCTCCGCAGCCTCCTACGAGCAGTACTTC
cdr3_aa: CASSSAASYEQYF

clone_size: few
d_call: .
v_call: TRBV5-4
j_call: TRBJ2-7
cdr3_nt: TGTGCCAGCAGCTTGGGGACAGATCCGGGAGAGCAGTACTTC
cdr3_aa: CASSLGTDPGEQYF

clone_size: .
d_call: .
v_call: TRBV11-2
j_call: TRBJ2-3
cdr3_nt: TGTGCCAGCAGCTTAGCCAGAGATACGCAGTATTTT
cdr3_aa: CASSLARDTQYF